These 20 T cell receptor beta chains were all obtained from the same sample, sequenced in a study of blood T cells in healthy people across ages. The authors ran a second PCR of about 7 to 11 cycles using a sample-barcoded 5' primer and a J-beta primer mix. One entry per CDR3 protein, called by TCRdb with MiXCR from the 5' RACE reads. The sample contains around 520,000 distinct CDR3 sequences, about 26% of which appear only once. These sequences were also reported in another study, on T cells of mothers and their children.

Sequencing was done on a sample of blood. These receptors originate from a boy aged 2 to 10 in good health.

The chain has TRBV20-1 and TRBJ2-1; 10 nucleotides match TRBD2. This CDR3 region has 14 residues. J was trimmed by 6 bases and V by 3 bases; bases with no gene match: 5. Germline CDR1 is DFQATT and CDR2 is SNEGSKA (reference sequence). The CDR3 protein is CSARGTSDINEQFF. The CDR3 DNA reads TGCAGTGCTAGGGGGACTAGCGATATCAATGAGCAGTTCTTC.

This clonotype appeared many times. DNA of the CDR3: TGTGCCAGCAGCTTACAGGGAGAGACCCAGTACTTC. Its protein product is CASSLQGETQYF. The V call is TRBV7-2, the J call TRBJ2-5; possible D gene TRBD1, 5 bases. This CDR3 has 12 amino acids. V lost 2 bases, J lost 4 bases, and 5 bases lay in between. Germline assignment: CDR1 SGHTA and CDR2 FQGNSA.

This clonotype was observed a few times. V and J are TRBV20-1 and TRBJ2-1; 8 bases fit TRBD2. The CDR3 covers 14 residues. Trimming at V came to 0 bases and at J to 6 bases, leaving 4 bases not matched to a gene. Per germline, CDR1 DFQATT and CDR2 SNEGSKA (reference sequence). The CDR3 loop is CSARDAAGGNEQFF. The CDR3 DNA follows: TGCAGTGCTAGAGACGCGGCGGGAGGCAATGAGCAGTTCTTC.

The chain links TRBV25-1 to TRBJ2-5; D is perhaps TRBD1 (5 bases). The V gene's germline CDR1 is MGHDK and CDR2 SYGVNS. The V gene lost 2 bases and the J gene lost 0 bases, with 7 bases spanning the gap. The CDR3 runs 14 residues. The CDR3 here is CASSEHRYQETQYF. The CDR3 DNA is TGTGCCAGCAGTGAACACAGGTACCAAGAGACCCAGTACTTC.

This clonotype appeared a few times. In nucleotides, the CDR3 is TGTGCCAGCAGCCGTATCAACAGGAACCAAGAGACCCAGTACTTC. As protein: CASSRINRNQETQYF. V gene TRBV11-2 combines with J gene TRBJ2-5; a weak D match, TRBD1 (5 bases). The germline CDR1 and CDR2 sequences are SGHAT and FQNNGV. The V gene lost 5 bases and the J gene lost 0 bases, with 13 bases spanning the gap. This CDR3 has 15 residues.

This clonotype was recorded a few times. This chain uses TRBV6-2 or TRBV6-3 with TRBJ2-1; D remains ambiguous. The V gene lost 7 bases and the J gene lost 5 bases, with 12 bases spanning the gap. Germline V gene data show CDR1 as MNHEY and CDR2 as SVGEGT. The CDR3 is made up of 13 amino acids. The CDR3 DNA follows: TGTGCCAGCAAAGGCAGCGCTAACAATGAGCAGTTCTTC. Protein: CASKGSANNEQFF.

This clonotype appeared a few times. V gene TRBV6-6 combines with J gene TRBJ2-1, with 10 bases fitting TRBD2. V lost 6 bases and J lost 0; bases outside the gene matches: 8. Germline-derived CDR1 and CDR2 are MNHNY and SVGAGI (reference sequence). The CDR3 spans 17 residues. The CDR3 nucleotides read TGTGCCAGCAGGGAGCGGGAGGGCCTTTTCTCCTACAATGAGCAGTTCTTC. Protein: CASREREGLFSYNEQFF.

This clonotype was seen only a few times. The chain uses TRBV20-1 and TRBJ1-5; weak D call: TRBD1 (6 bases). From germline, CDR1 is DFQATT and CDR2 SNEGSKA (reference sequence). V lost 5 bases and J 2 bases, leaving 10 bases between the germline ends. The CDR3 is 13 amino acids. CDR3 nucleotides: TGCAGTGCTGGGGGCTCTCGCAATCAGCCCCAGCATTTT. Amino acid sequence: CSAGGSRNQPQHF.

The chain has TRBV12-3 or TRBV12-4 and TRBJ2-2, with D perhaps assigned TRBD1 or TRBD2 (5 bases each). This CDR3 contains 14 residues. V lost 7 bases and J lost 6, with 15 bases in between. The CDR3 reads CASNTNRGAGELFF. In DNA form, the CDR3 reads TGTGCCAGCAATACAAACCGGGGCGCCGGGGAGCTGTTTTTT.

The chain has TRBV25-1 and TRBJ1-2; D not certain. Trimming removed 3 bases from V and 5 bases from J, with 16 bases in between. The CDR3 covers 15 residues. Germline assignment: CDR1 MGHDK and CDR2 SYGVNS. CDR3 region: CASSDNSGMGYGYTF. CDR3 nucleotide sequence: TGTGCCAGCAGTGATAATTCGGGGATGGGGTATGGCTACACCTTC.

This clonotype turned up a few times. The chain recombines TRBV7-6 with TRBJ2-5, with D maybe TRBD1 (5 bases). TRBJ2-1 matches the DNA end more closely, so the J call is doubtful. CDR3 size: 15 residues. Germline lookup yields CDR1 SGHVS and CDR2 FNYEAQ. The CDR3 coding sequence is TGTGCCAGCAGCATCCCTGGGGCCGCATACAATGAGCAGTTCTTC. It encodes CASSIPGAAYNEQFF.

This clonotype was counted only a few times. J is TRBJ2-7 and V is TRBV28; D gene uncertain. The CDR3 has 14 amino acids. Germline values: CDR1 MDHEN, CDR2 SYDVKM. With 3 bases removed from V and 7 bases from J, the gap between germline ends came to 16 bases. CDR3 amino acids: CASSFRLWSEEQYF. The CDR3 region has the DNA TGTGCCAGCAGTTTTCGGCTGTGGAGCGAGGAGCAGTACTTC.

The chain links TRBV29-1 to TRBJ2-2; D call uncertain. CDR1 and CDR2 from the germline V gene are SQVTM and ANQGSEA. The CDR3 runs to 13 residues. Trimming stripped 4 bases from V and 3 bases from J, with 9 bases between. CDR3 protein: CSVVLSYTGELFF. CDR3 coding DNA: TGCAGCGTTGTACTATCATACACCGGGGAGCTGTTTTTT.

There are a few counts of this clonotype. This chain links TRBV3-1 with TRBJ2-3; 9 bases are shared with TRBD2. This CDR3 spans 15 amino acids. The junction had 5 bases not matched to a gene; V was cut back by 3 bases and J by 4 bases. Germline CDR1 and CDR2: LGHDT and YNNKEL (reference sequence). The CDR3 DNA reads as TGTGCCAGCAGCCAGCGGGGGGGCAGTGCAGATACGCAGTATTTT. This sequence encodes CASSQRGGSADTQYF.

This clonotype was detected a few times. V usage is TRBV29-1 and J usage is TRBJ1-4, with a weak D call TRBD1 (6 bases). V gave up 5 bases and J gave up 5 bases, with 12 bases separating them. The CDR3 consists of 13 residues. Germline V lookup: CDR1 SQVTM, CDR2 ANQGSEA. CDR3 sequence: CSVTTGLNEKLFF. The CDR3 DNA follows: TGCAGCGTTACGACAGGTTTAAATGAAAAACTGTTTTTT.

This clonotype was picked up a small number of times. The chain is built from TRBV4-3 and TRBJ1-4; D is uncertain. The CDR3 sequence is 15 residues long. Germline CDR1 reads LGHNA; CDR2 reads YSLEER. V gave up 4 bases and J gave up 0 bases, with 9 bases separating them. CDR3 protein: CASSPGLATNEKLFF. DNA for the CDR3: TGCGCCAGCAGCCCCGGTCTGGCAACTAATGAAAAACTGTTTTTT.

This clonotype has a handful of counts. The chain uses TRBV27 and TRBJ2-7; the D is unclear. The CDR3 loop spans 13 amino acids. The V gene's germline CDR1 is MNHEY and CDR2 SMNVEV (reference sequence). V was trimmed by 3 bases and J by 7 bases, leaving 13 bases between them. CDR3 DNA: TGTGCCAGCAGTTTCCAGGAGCCCTGGGAGCAGTACTTC. It specifies CASSFQEPWEQYF.

This clonotype is a singleton in its sample. The chain is built from TRBV5-1 and TRBJ1-1; D possibly corresponds to TRBD1 (6 bases). The CDR3 consists of 15 residues. CDR1 is SGHRS, CDR2 YFSETQ, per germline. The ends were cut back, 1 base at V and 1 base at J, with 11 bases in the middle. The CDR3 DNA sequence: TGCGCCAGCAGCTTGATCCAGGGGCGGAACACTGAAGCTTTCTTT. This sequence encodes CASSLIQGRNTEAFF.

The rearrangement uses TRBV10-3 and TRBJ2-5; D might be TRBD1 (6 bases). CDR1 and CDR2 (germline): ENHRY, SYGVKD. Between the trimmed V and J ends, which lost 6 bases and 0 bases, there was a span of 11 bases. CDR3 length: 14 amino acids. Written as DNA, the CDR3 is TGTGCCATCAGCGGACAGAAATACCAAGAGACCCAGTACTTC. This sequence encodes CAISGQKYQETQYF.

The chain joins TRBV6-2 or TRBV6-3 to TRBJ1-1; D remains ambiguous. The CDR3 length is 13 residues. V was shortened by 3 bases and J by 3 bases, with 8 bases between the two germline ends. Germline CDR1 MNHEY, CDR2 SVGEGT. The CDR3 DNA follows: TGTGCCAGCAGTTATTTTCGTGACACTGAAGCTTTCTTT. Its translation is CASSYFRDTEAFF.